This T cell receptor beta chain derives from a study of CD8+ T cells in alopecia areata. Study-level background: Tofacitinib exposure lasted 6 to 18 months, followed by 6 months off drug. Study-level points and caveats: Expanded CD8+ clones among the top 100, and scalp clonality, were significantly decreased by tofacitinib. The link between baseline CD8+ expansion and response remains uncertain with one nonresponder.

Treatment given: oral pan-JAK inhibitor, 5-10 mg twice daily. It was from alopecia areata patients that lesional scalp punch biopsies and peripheral blood were collected. Reverse transcribed after extraction, RNA yielded cDNA as the sequencing template. Data came from immunoSEQ multiplex PCR; TCRdb stores just in-frame clones and leaves some out. The sample lists around 190,000 clones, 60% occurring once. Trimming stripped 4 bases from V and 9 bases from J, with 16 bases between. CDR1 and CDR2 (germline): GTSNPN, SVGIG (reference sequence). The CDR3 loop spans 13 amino acids. As regards this clone: Its antigen remains unknown.

This chain joins TRBV30 and TRBJ2-1; D is unclear. Sequenced material: CD4+ T cells sorted from blood, taken at week 24, from a patient treated with tofacitinib. This TCR was recovered from a human donor with alopecia areata. CDR3 loop: CAWKPDGSSEQFF. The CDR3 coding sequence is TGTGCCTGGAAACCGGACGGGTCCTCTGAGCAGTTCTTC.